This T cell receptor (beta chain) was sequenced in a study of shared clonotypes between healthy human individuals. Whole-study findings and limits: Generation probabilities were higher for clonotypes shared across all four sorted-subset donors than for unshared ones. Limited genetic and exposure-history diversity came from having few donors.

Participating donors were healthy, HIV-negative adults free of recent acute infections or vaccinations. Negatively enriched CD4+ T cells were divided by CD45RA into naive and memory. With respect to this clone: What it recognizes is unknown.

TCRdb's table, derived via immunoSEQ multiplex PCR, lists solely in-frame clones and lacks some. The sample lists fewer than 1.6 million clones; 97% to 99% were seen once. The sequencing sample was made of naive CD4+ T cells sorted from blood. Regarding subset: CD45RA+ positively selected. The receptor was isolated from a man under 40 in good health.

CDR3 in amino acids: CASSLYSGGLYGYTF. The DNA of the CDR3 is TGTGCCAGCAGTTTATACTCAGGGGGACTCTATGGCTACACCTTC. J is TRBJ1-2 and V is TRBV28; TRBD1 agrees at 7 bases. Losses at the gene ends were 1 base for V and 4 bases for J; bases not matched to a gene: 6. The CDR3 runs 15 residues. Germline CDR1 and CDR2: MDHEN and SYDVKM.